This T cell receptor (beta chain) was recovered during a study of blood T cell repertoires in COVID-19. The CDR3 runs 15 residues. Germline-derived CDR1 and CDR2 are SGHKS and YYEKEE (reference sequence). The germline V and J ends were trimmed by 4 bases and 5 bases, with 13 bases remaining between them. Original processing notes: Reference gene primer amplification gave estimated nucleated cell counts. The protocol was immunoSEQ multiplex PCR, while the TCRdb copy is restricted to in-frame clones and leaves out a portion. V, J and clone size were drawn from that table, and D and trimming were deduced from the DNA. Among about 160,000 clones, 75% to 85% were seen once, and the ten largest hold roughly 6%.

The chain uses TRBV5-5 and TRBJ1-6; D not certain. The sequenced sample was PBMCs or T cells enriched from blood (not recorded which). The sequence came from a man aged 40-49 years who had recovered from COVID-19. The CDR3 DNA is TGTGCCAGCAGCCACGCCCCGGTCGATAATTCACCCCTCCACTTT. Amino acid sequence: CASSHAPVDNSPLHF.